The entry below gives a single T cell receptor (beta chain) sequence along with its context. As yet, its antigen is unknown. The CDR3 consists of 12 residues. The germline V gene has CDR1 SGHRS and CDR2 YFSETQ. V was shortened by 6 bases and J by 0 bases, with 5 bases between the two germline ends. The record originates from a study of identical twins. TCRdb reanalysed the 5' RACE reads using MiXCR and keeps one entry per CDR3 protein. The sample shows 300,000 to 350,000 distinct CDR3 sequences, approximately 13% of them seen only once. Study conclusions and caveats: Cord blood beta clonotypes present at high abundance carried fewer insertions; no such pattern appeared in memory repertoires. Researchers reported excess low generation probability among twin-shared out-of-frame alpha sequences. Modelling underestimated the level of out-of-frame TCR alpha sharing observed in monozygotic twins.

The donor group consisted entirely of healthy Caucasians. The same data also contributed to another study, on yellow fever vaccine responses in identical twins.

The chain is built from TRBV5-1 and TRBJ2-3; D gene unclear. The clonotype comes from a woman younger than 30 in good health. Sample: CD8+ T cells sorted from blood. CDR3 amino acids: CASKGSTDTQYF. The CDR3 nucleotides read TGCGCCAGCAAGGGTAGCACAGATACGCAGTATTTT.